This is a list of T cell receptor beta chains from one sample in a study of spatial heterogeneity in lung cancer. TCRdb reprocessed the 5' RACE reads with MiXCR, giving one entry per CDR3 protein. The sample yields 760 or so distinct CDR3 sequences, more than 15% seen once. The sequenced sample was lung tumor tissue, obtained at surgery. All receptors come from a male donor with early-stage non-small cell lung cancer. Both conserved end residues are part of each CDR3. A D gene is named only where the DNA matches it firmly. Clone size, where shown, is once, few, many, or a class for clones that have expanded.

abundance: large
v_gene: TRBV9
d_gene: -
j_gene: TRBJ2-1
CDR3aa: CASSVLAEYNEQFF
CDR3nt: TGTGCCAGCAGCGTACTGGCGGAATACAATGAGCAGTTCTTC

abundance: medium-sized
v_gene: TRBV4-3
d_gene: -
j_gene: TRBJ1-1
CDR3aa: CASSQTGNTEAFF
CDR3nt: TGCGCCAGCAGCCAAACAGGGAACACTGAAGCTTTCTTT

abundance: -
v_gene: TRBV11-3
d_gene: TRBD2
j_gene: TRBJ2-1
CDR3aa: CASSFATSGNAAYNEQFF
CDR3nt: TGTGCCAGCAGCTTTGCTACTAGCGGGAACGCCGCCTACAATGAGCAGTTCTTC

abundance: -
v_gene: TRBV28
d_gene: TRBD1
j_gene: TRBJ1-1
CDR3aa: CASETGPIAEAFF
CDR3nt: TGTGCCAGCGAGACAGGGCCTATCGCTGAAGCTTTCTTT

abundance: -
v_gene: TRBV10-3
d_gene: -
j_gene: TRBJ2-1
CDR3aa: CAISELRGDDEQFF
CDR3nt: TGTGCCATCAGTGAGCTGAGAGGGGACGATGAGCAGTTCTTC

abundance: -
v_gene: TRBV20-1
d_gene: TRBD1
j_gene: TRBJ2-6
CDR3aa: CSAIGTGTGANVLTF
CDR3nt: TGCAGTGCTATCGGGACAGGGACTGGGGCCAACGTCCTGACTTTC

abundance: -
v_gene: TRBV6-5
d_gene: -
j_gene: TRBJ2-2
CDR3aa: CASRPLVAPNTGELFF
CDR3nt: TGTGCCAGCAGGCCCTTGGTAGCTCCGAACACCGGGGAGCTGTTTTTT

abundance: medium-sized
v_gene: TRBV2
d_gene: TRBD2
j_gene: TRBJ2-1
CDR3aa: CASAGGLAGGLDEQFF
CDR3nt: TGTGCCAGCGCCGGTGGGCTAGCGGGGGGGCTGGATGAGCAGTTCTTC

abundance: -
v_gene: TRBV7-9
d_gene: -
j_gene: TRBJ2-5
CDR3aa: CASSPRTGGGSPQYF
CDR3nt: TGTGCCAGCAGCCCAAGGACCGGGGGCGGGAGCCCCCAGTACTTC

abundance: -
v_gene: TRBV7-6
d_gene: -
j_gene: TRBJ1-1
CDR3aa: CANSISGAANTEAFF
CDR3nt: TGTGCCAACAGCATATCCGGGGCCGCGAACACTGAAGCTTTCTTT

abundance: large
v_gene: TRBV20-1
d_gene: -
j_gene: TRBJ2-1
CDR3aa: CSARIPGPADEQFF
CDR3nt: TGCAGTGCTAGGATCCCGGGGCCGGCGGATGAGCAGTTCTTC

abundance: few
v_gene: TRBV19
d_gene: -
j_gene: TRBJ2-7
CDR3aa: CASSRSGMQTYEQYF
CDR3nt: TGTGCCAGTAGCCGATCGGGCATGCAGACCTACGAGCAGTACTTC

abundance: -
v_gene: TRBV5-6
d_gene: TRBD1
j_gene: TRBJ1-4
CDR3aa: CASSSRGNEKLFF
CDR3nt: TGTGCCAGCAGCTCCAGGGGGAATGAAAAACTGTTTTTT

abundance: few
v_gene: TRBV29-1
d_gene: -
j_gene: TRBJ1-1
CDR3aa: CSVETGSTEAFF
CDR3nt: TGCAGCGTTGAAACAGGGAGCACTGAAGCTTTCTTT

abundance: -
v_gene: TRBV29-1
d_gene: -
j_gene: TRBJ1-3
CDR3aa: CSVSDGGARNTIYF
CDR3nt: TGCAGCGTATCTGACGGGGGCGCGAGAAACACCATATATTTT

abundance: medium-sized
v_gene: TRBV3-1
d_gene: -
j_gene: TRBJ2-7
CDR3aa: CASSQDAQGGREQYF
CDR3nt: TGTGCCAGCAGCCAAGATGCGCAGGGCGGACGCGAGCAGTACTTC

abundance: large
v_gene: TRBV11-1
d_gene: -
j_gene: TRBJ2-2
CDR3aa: CASSPFGQPGTGELFF
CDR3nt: TGTGCCAGCAGCCCCTTTGGGCAGCCGGGCACCGGGGAGCTGTTTTTT

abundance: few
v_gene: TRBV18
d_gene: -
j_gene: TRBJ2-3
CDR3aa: CASSPGDTQYF
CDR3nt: TGTGCCAGCTCACCTGGCGATACGCAGTATTTT

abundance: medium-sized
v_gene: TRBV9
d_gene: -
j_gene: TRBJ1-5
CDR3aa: CASSVGQTNQPQHF
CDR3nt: TGTGCCAGCAGCGTAGGACAGACAAATCAGCCCCAGCATTTT

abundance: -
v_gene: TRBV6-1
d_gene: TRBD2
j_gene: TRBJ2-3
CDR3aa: CASSAPRPGRATDTQYF
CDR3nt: TGTGCCAGCAGTGCCCCCAGGCCCGGGAGGGCGACAGATACGCAGTATTTT

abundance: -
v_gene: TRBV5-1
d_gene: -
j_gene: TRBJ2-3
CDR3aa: CASSLGDSVDTQYF
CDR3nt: TGCGCCAGCAGCTTGGGGGACTCCGTAGATACGCAGTATTTT

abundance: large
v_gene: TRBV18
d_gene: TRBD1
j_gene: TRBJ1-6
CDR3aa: CASSPPGQAYSPLHF
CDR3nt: TGTGCCAGCTCACCCCCAGGACAGGCTTATTCACCCCTCCACTTT

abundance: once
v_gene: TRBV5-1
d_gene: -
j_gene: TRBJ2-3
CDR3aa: CASSLASLKGDTQYF
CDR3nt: TGCGCCAGCAGCTTGGCAAGCCTCAAGGGAGATACGCAGTATTTT

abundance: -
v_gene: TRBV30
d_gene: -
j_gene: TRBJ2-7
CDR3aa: CAWTTLDSYEQYF
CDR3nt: TGTGCCTGGACTACCCTTGACTCCTACGAGCAGTACTTC

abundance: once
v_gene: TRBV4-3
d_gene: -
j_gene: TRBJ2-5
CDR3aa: CASSLVSGIETQYF
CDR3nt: TGCGCCAGCAGCCTCGTCAGTGGGATTGAGACCCAGTACTTC

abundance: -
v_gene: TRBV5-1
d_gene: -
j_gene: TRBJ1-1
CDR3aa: CASSSQNTEAFF
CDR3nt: TGCGCCAGCAGCTCCCAGAACACTGAAGCTTTCTTT

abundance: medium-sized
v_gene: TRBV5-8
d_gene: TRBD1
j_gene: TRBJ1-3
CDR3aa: CASSFTGGSGNTIYF
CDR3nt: TGTGCCAGCAGCTTCACAGGGGGATCCGGGAACACCATATATTTT

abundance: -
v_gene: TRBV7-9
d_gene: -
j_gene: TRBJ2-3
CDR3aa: CASPAIGF
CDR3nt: TGTGCCAGCCCGGCCATAGGGTTT

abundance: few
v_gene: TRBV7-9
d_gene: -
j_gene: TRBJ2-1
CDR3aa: CASSLQRDRQFF
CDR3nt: TGTGCCAGCAGCTTACAACGGGATAGGCAGTTCTTC

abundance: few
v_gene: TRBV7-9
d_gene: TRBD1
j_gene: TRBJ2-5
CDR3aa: CASSSPPGDRRQETQYF
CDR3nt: TGTGCCAGCAGCTCCCCCCCAGGGGACAGGAGACAAGAGACCCAGTACTTC

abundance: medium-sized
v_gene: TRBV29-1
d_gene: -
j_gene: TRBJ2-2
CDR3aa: CSVNSPNTGELFF
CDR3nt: TGCAGCGTAAATTCACCGAACACCGGGGAGCTGTTTTTT

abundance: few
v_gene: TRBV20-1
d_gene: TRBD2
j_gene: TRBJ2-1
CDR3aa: CSARGPRGVRLYNEQFF
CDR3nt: TGCAGTGCTAGAGGTCCACGGGGGGTTCGGCTCTACAATGAGCAGTTCTTC

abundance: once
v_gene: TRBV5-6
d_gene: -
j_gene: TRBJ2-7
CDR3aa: CASSLAVSYEQYF
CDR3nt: TGTGCCAGCAGCTTGGCTGTTTCCTACGAGCAGTACTTC

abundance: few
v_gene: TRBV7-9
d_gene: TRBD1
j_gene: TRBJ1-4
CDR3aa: CASSLGQTFATNEKLFF
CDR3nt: TGTGCCAGCAGCTTGGGACAGACATTTGCAACTAATGAAAAACTGTTTTTT

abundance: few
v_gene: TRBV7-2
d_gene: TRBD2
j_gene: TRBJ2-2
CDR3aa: CASSRLLAGGTGELFF
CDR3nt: TGTGCCAGCAGCCGACTACTAGCGGGAGGAACCGGGGAGCTGTTTTTT

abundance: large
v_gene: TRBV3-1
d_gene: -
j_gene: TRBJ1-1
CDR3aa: CASSQEGLVTEAFF
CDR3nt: TGTGCCAGCAGCCAAGAAGGGTTAGTCACTGAAGCTTTCTTT

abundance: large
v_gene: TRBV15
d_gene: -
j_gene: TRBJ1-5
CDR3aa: CATSRDLGVQPQHF
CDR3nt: TGTGCCACCAGCAGAGATTTAGGGGTCCAGCCCCAGCATTTT

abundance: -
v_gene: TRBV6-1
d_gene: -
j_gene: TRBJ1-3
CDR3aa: CASGPDRFSGNTIYF
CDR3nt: TGTGCCAGCGGTCCCGACAGATTCTCTGGAAACACCATATATTTT

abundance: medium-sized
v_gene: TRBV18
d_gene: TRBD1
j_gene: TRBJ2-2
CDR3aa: CASSQSGQGSTGELFF
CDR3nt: TGTGCCAGCTCACAGTCCGGACAGGGCAGCACCGGGGAGCTGTTTTTT

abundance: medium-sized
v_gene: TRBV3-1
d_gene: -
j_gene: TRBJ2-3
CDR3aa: CASSLNTDTQYF
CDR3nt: TGTGCCAGCAGCCTAAACACAGATACGCAGTATTTT

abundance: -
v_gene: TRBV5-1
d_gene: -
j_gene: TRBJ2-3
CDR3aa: CASSLEDSPADTQYF
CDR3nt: TGCGCCAGCAGCTTGGAAGATAGCCCGGCAGATACGCAGTATTTT

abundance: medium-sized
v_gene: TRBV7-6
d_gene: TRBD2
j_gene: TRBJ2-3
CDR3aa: CASSLAAGRGTDTQYF
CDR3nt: TGTGCCAGCAGCTTAGCTGCGGGGAGGGGCACAGATACGCAGTATTTT

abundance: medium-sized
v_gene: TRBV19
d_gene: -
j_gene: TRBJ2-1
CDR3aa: CASSILRGGTYNEQFF
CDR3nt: TGTGCCAGTAGTATACTAAGGGGCGGTACCTACAATGAGCAGTTCTTC

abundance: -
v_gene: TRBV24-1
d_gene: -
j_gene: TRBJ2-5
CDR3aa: CATSDYGPLYF
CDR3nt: TGTGCCACCAGTGATTACGGCCCCCTGTACTTC

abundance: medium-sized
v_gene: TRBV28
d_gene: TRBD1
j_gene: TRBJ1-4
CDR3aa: CASRKGQTSTNEKLFF
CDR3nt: TGTGCCAGCAGAAAGGGACAGACTTCAACTAATGAAAAACTGTTTTTT

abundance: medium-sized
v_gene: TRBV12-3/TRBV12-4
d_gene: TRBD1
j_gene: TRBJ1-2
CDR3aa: CASSFSYRGNYGYTF
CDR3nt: TGTGCCAGCAGTTTCTCTTACAGGGGTAACTATGGCTACACCTTC

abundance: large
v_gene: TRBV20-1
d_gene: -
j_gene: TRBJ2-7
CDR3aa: CSASFGGSYEQYF
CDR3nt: TGCAGTGCTAGTTTTGGGGGCTCCTACGAGCAGTACTTC

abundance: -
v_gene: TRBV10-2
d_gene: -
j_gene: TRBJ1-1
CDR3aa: CASRPGTGFYTEAFF
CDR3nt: TGCGCCAGCCGACCAGGAACAGGGTTCTACACTGAAGCTTTCTTT